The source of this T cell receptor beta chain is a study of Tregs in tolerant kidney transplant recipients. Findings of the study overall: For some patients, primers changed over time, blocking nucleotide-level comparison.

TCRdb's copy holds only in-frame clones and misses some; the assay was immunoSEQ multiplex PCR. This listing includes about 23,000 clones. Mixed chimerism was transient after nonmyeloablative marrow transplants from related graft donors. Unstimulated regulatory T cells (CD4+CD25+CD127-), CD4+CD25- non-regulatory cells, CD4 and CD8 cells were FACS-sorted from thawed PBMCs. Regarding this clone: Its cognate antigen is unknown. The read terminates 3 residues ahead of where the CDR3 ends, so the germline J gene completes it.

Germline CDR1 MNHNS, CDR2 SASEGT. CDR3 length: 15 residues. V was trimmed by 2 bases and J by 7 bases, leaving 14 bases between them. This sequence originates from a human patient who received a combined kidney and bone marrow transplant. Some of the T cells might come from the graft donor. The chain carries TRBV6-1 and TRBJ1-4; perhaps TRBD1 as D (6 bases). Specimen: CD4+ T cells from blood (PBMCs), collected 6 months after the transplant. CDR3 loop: CASSEWGGPGEKLFF. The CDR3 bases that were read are TGTGCCAGCAGTGAATGGGGGGGGCCTGGTGAAAAA.